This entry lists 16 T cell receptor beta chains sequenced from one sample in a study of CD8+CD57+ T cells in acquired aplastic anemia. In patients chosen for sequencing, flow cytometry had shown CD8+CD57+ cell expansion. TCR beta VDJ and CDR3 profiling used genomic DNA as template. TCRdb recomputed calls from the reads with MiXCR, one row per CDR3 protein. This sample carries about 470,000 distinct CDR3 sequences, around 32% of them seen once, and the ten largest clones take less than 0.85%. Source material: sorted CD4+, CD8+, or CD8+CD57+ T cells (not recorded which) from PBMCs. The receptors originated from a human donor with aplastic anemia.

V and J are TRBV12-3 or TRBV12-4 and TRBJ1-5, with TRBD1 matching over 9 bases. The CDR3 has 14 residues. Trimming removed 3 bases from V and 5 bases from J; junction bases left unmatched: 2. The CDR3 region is CASSFTGGYQPQHF. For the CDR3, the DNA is TGTGCCAGCAGTTTCACAGGGGGCTATCAGCCCCAGCATTTT.

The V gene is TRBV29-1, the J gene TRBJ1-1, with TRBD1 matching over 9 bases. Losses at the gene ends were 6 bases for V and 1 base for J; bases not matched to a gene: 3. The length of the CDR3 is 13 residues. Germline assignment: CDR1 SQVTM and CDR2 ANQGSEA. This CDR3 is CSVVTGGNTEAFF. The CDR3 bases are TGCAGCGTGGTGACAGGGGGGAACACTGAAGCTTTCTTT.

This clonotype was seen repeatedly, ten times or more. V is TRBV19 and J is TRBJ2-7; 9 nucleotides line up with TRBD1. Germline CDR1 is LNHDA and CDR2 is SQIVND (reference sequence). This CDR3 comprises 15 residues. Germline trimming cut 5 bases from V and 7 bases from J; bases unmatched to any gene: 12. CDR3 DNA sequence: TGTGCCAGTAGTCCCGGGACAGGGTTCCTGGAGGAGCAGTACTTC. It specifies CASSPGTGFLEEQYF.

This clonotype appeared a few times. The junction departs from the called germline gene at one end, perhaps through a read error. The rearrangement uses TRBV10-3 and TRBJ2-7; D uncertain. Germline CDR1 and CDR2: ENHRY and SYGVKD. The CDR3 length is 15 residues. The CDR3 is CASSYSADTTYEQYF. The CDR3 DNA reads TGTGCCAGCAGTTACTCCGCTGACACCACCTACGAGCAGTACTTC.

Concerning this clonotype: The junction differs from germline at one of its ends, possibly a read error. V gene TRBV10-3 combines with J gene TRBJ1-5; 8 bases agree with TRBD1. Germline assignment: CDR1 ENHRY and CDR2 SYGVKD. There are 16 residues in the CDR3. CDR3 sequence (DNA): TGTGCCAGCAGTGAGCTACAGGGGGACGGCAATCAGCCCCAGCATTTT. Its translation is CASSELQGDGNQPQHF.

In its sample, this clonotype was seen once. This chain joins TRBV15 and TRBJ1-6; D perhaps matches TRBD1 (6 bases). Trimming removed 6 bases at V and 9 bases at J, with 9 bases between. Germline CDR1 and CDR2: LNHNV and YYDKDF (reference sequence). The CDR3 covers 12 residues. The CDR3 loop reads CATSGGSSPLHF. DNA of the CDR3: TGTGCCACCAGTGGGGGCAGTTCACCCCTCCACTTT.

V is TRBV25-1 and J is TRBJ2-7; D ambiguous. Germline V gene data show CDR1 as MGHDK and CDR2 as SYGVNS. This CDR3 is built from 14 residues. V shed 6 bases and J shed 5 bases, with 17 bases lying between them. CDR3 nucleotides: TGTGCCAGCAGCTCACTGGCGAGTGGCGACGAGCAGTACTTC. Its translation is CASSSLASGDEQYF.

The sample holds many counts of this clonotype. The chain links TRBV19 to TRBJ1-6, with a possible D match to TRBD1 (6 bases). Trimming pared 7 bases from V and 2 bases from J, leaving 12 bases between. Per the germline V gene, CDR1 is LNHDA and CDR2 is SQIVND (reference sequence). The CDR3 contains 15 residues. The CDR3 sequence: CASTKTGAYNSPLHF. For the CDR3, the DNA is TGTGCCAGTACTAAGACAGGAGCCTATAATTCACCCCTCCACTTT. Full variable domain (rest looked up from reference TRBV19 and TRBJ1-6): DGGITQSPKYLFRKEGQNVTLSCEQNLNHDAMYWYRQDPGQGLRLIYYSQIVNDFQKGDIAEGYSVSREKKESFPLTVTSAQKNPTAFYLCASTKTGAYNSPLHFGNGTRLTVT.

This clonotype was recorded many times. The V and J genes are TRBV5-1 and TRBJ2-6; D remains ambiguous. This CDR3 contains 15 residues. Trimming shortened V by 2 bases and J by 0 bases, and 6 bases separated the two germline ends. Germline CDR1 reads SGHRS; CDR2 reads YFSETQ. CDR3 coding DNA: TGCGCCAGCAGCTTACAGAACTCTGGGGCCAACGTCCTGACTTTC. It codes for CASSLQNSGANVLTF.

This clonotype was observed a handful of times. CDR3 sequence reads: CASSKRWTGLNTGELFF. As DNA, the CDR3 is TGTGCCAGCAGCAAAAGATGGACAGGGCTGAACACCGGGGAGCTGTTTTTT. The J gene is TRBJ2-2, the V gene TRBV11-2, with 8 bases aligning to TRBD1. Germline values: CDR1 SGHAT, CDR2 FQNNGV. The CDR3 length is 17 residues. J was trimmed by 1 base and V by 5 bases; bases with no gene match: 9.

The CDR3 protein is CASGLAGGREQFF. The DNA for the CDR3 is TGTGCCAGCGGACTAGCGGGAGGGCGGGAGCAGTTCTTC. This chain links TRBV28 with TRBJ2-1, with 15 positions matching TRBD2. J was trimmed by 10 bases and V by 8 bases; bases with no gene match: 3. The CDR3 is 13 amino acids. Germline assignment: CDR1 MDHEN and CDR2 SYDVKM.

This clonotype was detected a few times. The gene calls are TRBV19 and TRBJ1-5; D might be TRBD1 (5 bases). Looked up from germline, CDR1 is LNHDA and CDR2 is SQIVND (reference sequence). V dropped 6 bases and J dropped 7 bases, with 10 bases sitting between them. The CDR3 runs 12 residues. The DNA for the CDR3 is TGTGCCAGTAGCGGGGGGTGGCAGCCCCAGCATTTT. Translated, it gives CASSGGWQPQHF.

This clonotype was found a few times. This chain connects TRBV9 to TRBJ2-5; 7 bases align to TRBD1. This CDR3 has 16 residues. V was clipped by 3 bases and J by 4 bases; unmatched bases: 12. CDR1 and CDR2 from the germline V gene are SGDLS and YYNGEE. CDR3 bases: TGTGCCAGCAGCGCCCCCGGGACAGCTCCCGGAGAGACCCAGTACTTC. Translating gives CASSAPGTAPGETQYF.

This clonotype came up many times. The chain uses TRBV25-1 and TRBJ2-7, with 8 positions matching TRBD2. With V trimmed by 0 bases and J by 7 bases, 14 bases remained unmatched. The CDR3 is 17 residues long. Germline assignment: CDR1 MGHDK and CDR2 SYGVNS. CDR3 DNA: TGTGCCAGCAGTGAATATGAGACCGGGAGGGTGTCGGTGGAGCAGTACTTC. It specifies CASSEYETGRVSVEQYF.

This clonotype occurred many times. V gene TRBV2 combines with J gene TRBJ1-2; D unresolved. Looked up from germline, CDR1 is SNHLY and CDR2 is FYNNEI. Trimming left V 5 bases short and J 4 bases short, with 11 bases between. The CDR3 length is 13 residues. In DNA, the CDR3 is TGTGCCAGCAGTTTTGACGGGATCTATGGCTACACCTTC. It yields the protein CASSFDGIYGYTF. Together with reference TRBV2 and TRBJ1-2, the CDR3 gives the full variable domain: EPEVTQTPSHQVTQMGQEVILRCVPISNHLYFYWYRQILGQKVEFLVSFYNNEISEKSEIFDDQFSVERPDGSNFTLKIRSTKLEDSAMYFCASSFDGIYGYTFGSGTRLTVV.

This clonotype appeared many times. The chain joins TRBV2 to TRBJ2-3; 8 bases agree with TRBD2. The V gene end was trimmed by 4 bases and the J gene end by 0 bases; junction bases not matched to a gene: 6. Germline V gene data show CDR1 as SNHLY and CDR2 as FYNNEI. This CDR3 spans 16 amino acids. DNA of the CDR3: TGTGCCAGCAGTGGGCAGCCTAGCGGGAGCACAGATACGCAGTATTTT. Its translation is CASSGQPSGSTDTQYF.